This T cell receptor beta chain was sequenced in a study of blood T cell repertoires in COVID-19. Study as a whole: Specimens from acute and convalescent COVID-19 originated in the United States, Italy and Spain. T cells, B-cell-depleted T cells, or PBMCs supplied cDNA or gDNA.

As handled by the study authors: Amplification of reference gene primers was used by the study to estimate nucleated cell counts. This table comes from immunoSEQ multiplex PCR, and its TCRdb copy is limited to in-frame clones, with some not included. V and J calls and clone size follow that table, whereas D and trimming were derived from the DNA. Among over 200,000 clones listed, under 90% were seen once. The sample taken for sequencing was peripheral blood. The source of this sequence is a woman between 40 and 50 years old with active or convalescent COVID-19.

The CDR3 nucleotides read TGTGCCAGCAGCTTAGCGGGCAGGGGGTATGAAAAACTGTTTTTT. This translates into CASSLAGRGYEKLFF. The chain combines TRBV11-2 with TRBJ1-4; 7 bases fit TRBD1. There are 15 residues in the CDR3. V was clipped by 1 base and J by 6 bases; unmatched bases: 5. The germline V gene encodes CDR1 SGHAT and CDR2 FQNNGV.